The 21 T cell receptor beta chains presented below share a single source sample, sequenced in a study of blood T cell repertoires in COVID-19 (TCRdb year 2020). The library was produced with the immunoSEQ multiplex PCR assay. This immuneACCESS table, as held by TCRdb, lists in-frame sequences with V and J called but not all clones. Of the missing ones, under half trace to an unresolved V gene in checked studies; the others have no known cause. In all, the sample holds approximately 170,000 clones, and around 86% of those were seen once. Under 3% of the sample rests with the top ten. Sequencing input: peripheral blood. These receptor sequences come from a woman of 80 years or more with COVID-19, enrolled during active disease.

The CDR3 region is CASRGHMNTEAFF. CDR3 nucleotides: TGTGCCAGCAGAGGACACATGAACACTGAAGCTTTCTTT. V usage is TRBV28 and J usage is TRBJ1-1, with D possibly being TRBD1 (5 bases). Trimming removed 6 bases at V and 0 bases at J, with 8 bases between. Germline loops: CDR1 MDHEN, CDR2 SYDVKM. The CDR3 sequence is 13 residues long.

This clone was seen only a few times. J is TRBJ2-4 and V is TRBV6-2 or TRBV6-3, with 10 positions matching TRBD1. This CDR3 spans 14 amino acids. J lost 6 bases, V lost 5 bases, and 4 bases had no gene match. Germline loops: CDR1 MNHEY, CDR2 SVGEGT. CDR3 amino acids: CASSGGQGLNIQYF. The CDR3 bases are TGTGCCAGCAGTGGGGGACAGGGGCTAAACATTCAGTACTTC.

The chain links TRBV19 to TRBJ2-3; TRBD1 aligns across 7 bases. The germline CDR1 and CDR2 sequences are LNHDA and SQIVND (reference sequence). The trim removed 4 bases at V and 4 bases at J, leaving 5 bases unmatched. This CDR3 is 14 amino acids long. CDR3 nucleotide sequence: TGTGCCAGTAGTACCAACAGGGGCCCAGATACGCAGTATTTT. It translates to CASSTNRGPDTQYF. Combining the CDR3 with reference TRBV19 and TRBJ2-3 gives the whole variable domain DGGITQSPKYLFRKEGQNVTLSCEQNLNHDAMYWYRQDPGQGLRLIYYSQIVNDFQKGDIAEGYSVSREKKESFPLTVTSAQKNPTAFYLCASSTNRGPDTQYFGPGTRLTVL.

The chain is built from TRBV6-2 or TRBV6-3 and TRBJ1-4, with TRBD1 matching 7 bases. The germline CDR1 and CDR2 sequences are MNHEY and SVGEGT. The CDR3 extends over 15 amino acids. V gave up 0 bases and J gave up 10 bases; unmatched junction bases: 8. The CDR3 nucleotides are TGTGCCAGCAGTTACTCGACGCCAGGGGGTGGAAAACTGTTTTTT. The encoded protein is CASSYSTPGGGKLFF.

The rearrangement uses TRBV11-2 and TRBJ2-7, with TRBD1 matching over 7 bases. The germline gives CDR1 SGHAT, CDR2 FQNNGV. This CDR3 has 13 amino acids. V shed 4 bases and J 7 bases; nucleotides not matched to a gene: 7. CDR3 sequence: CASSSDRFWEQYF. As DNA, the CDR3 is TGTGCCAGCAGCTCGGACAGGTTTTGGGAGCAGTACTTC.

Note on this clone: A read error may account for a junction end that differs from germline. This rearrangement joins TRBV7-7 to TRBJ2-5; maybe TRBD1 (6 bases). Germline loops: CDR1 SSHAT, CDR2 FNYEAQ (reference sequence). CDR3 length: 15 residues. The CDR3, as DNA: TGTGCTAGCAGCTTAACAGGGTTAAGACAAGAGACCCAGTACTTC. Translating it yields CASSLTGLRQETQYF.

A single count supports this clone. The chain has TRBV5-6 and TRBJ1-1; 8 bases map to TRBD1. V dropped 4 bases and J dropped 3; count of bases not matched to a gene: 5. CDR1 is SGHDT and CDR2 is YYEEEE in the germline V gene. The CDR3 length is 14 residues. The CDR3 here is CASSMDRVDTEAFF. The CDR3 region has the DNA TGTGCCAGCAGCATGGACAGGGTGGACACTGAAGCTTTCTTT.

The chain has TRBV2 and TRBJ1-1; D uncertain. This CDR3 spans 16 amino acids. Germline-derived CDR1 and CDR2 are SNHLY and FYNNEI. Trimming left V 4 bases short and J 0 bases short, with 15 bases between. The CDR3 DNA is TGTGCCAGCAGTGCGTTCAGCGGAGCCTTGAACACTGAAGCTTTCTTT. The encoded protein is CASSAFSGALNTEAFF.

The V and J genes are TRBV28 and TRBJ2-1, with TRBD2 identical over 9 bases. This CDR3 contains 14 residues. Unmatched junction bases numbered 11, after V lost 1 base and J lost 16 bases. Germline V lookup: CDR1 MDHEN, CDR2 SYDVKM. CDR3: CASSLSGGRGVGFF. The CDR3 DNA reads TGTGCCAGCAGTTTATCTGGCGGGAGGGGTGTGGGTTTCTTC.

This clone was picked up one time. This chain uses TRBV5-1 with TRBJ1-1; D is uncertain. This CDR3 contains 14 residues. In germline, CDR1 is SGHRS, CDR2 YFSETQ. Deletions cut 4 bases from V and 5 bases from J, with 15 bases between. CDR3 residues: CASSREARETEAFF. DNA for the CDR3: TGCGCCAGCAGCAGAGAGGCCCGGGAGACTGAAGCTTTCTTT.

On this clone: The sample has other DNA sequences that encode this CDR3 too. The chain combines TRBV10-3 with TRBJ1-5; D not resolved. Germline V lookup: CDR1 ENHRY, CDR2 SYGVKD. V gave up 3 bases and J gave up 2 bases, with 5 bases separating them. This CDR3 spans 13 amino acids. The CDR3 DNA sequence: TGTGCCATCAGTGACGTCGGCAATCAGCCCCAGCATTTT. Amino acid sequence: CAISDVGNQPQHF.

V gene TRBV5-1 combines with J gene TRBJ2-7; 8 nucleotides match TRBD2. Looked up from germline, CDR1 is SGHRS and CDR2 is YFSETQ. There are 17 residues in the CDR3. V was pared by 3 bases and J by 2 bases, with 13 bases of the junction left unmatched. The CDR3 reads CASSSLDSSGVTYEQYF. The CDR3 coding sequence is TGCGCCAGCAGCTCCCTGGATAGTAGCGGGGTAACCTACGAGCAGTACTTC.

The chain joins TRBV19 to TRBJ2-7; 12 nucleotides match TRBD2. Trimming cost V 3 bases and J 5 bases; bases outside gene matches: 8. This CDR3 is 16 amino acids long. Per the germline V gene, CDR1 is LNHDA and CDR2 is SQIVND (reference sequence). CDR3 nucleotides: TGTGCCAGTAGTATTCGGGGGACTAGCGGGTTGAACGAGCAGTACTTC. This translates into CASSIRGTSGLNEQYF.

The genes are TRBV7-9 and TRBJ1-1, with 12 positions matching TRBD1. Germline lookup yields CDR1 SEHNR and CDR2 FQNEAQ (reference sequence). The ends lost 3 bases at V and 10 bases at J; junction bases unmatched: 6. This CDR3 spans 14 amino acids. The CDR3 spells CASSFQGQGARAFF. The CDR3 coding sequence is TGTGCCAGCAGCTTCCAGGGACAGGGGGCGCGAGCTTTCTTT.

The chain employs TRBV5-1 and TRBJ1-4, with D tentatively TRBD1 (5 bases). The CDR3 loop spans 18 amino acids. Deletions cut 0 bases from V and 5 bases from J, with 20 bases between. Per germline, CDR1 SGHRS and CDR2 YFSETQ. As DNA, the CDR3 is TGCGCCAGCAGCTTGGTTCTGGGGGGACCAACAGGAAATGAAAAACTGTTTTTT. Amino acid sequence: CASSLVLGGPTGNEKLFF.

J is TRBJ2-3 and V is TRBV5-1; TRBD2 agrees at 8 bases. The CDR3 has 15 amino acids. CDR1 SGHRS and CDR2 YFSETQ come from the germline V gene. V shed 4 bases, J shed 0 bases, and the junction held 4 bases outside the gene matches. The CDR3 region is CASSQSGSSTDTQYF. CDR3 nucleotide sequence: TGCGCCAGCAGCCAGAGCGGGAGTAGCACAGATACGCAGTATTTT.

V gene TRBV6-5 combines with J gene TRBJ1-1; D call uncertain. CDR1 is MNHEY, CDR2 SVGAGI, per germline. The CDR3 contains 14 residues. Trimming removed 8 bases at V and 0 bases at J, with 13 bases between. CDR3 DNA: TGTGCCAGCGCGGCCAGTCTTATGAACACTGAAGCTTTCTTT. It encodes CASAASLMNTEAFF.

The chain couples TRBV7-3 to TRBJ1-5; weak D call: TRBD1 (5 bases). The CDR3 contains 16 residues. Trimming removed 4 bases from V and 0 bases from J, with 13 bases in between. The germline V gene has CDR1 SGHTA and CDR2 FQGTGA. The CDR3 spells CASSSKGRYSNQPQHF. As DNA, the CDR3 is TGTGCCAGCAGCTCTAAGGGGAGGTATAGCAATCAGCCCCAGCATTTT.

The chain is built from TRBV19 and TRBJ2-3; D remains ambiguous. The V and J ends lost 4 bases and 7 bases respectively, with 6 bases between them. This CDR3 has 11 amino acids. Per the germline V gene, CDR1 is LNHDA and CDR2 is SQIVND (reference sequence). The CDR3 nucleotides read TGTGCCAGTAGTACACAAAATACGCAGTATTTT. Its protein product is CASSTQNTQYF.

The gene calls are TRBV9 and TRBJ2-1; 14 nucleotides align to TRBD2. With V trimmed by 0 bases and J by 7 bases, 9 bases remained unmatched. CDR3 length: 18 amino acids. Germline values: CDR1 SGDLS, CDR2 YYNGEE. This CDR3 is CASSVEGLAGVPGNEQFF. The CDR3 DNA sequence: TGTGCCAGCAGCGTAGAGGGACTAGCGGGAGTCCCCGGGAATGAGCAGTTCTTC.

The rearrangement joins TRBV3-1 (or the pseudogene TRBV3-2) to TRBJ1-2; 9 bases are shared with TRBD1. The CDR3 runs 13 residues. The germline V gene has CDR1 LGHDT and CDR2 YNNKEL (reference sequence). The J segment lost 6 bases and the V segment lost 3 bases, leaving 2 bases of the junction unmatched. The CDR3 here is CASSQRTGDGYTF. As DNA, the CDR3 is TGTGCCAGCAGCCAGCGGACAGGGGATGGCTACACCTTC.